The sample holds one count of the clone carrying this TCR beta chain. The antigen is unknown. Treatment indicated: treatment-naive control, cytoreductive nephrectomy. Control tumors came from treatment-naive patients without prior radiation. The patient's renal cell carcinoma had clear cell pathology. Here immunoSEQ multiplex PCR was the method, and the copy in TCRdb shows in-frame clones only, minus some. The table has approximately 14,000 clones, approximately 50% seen once. These data belong to a study of radiation and T cells in renal cell carcinoma. General study findings and limits: Irradiated tumors had higher TCR clonality than control tumors. Dominant CDR3 motifs occupied more repertoire in irradiated than control tumors.

The TCR was taken from a man between 45 and 60 years old with renal cell carcinoma. This sample comprised tumor tissue, obtained from a patient whose treatment was nephrectomy without radiotherapy.

CDR3 sequence: CASSLVAFNEQFF. CDR3 nucleotides: TGTGCCAGCAGCTTAGTTGCTTTTAATGAGCAGTTCTTC. The rearrangement links TRBV7-9 to TRBJ2-1; D call uncertain. This CDR3 comprises 13 residues. Trimming stripped 1 base from V and 7 bases from J, with 8 bases between. The V gene's germline CDR1 is SEHNR and CDR2 FQNEAQ (reference sequence).